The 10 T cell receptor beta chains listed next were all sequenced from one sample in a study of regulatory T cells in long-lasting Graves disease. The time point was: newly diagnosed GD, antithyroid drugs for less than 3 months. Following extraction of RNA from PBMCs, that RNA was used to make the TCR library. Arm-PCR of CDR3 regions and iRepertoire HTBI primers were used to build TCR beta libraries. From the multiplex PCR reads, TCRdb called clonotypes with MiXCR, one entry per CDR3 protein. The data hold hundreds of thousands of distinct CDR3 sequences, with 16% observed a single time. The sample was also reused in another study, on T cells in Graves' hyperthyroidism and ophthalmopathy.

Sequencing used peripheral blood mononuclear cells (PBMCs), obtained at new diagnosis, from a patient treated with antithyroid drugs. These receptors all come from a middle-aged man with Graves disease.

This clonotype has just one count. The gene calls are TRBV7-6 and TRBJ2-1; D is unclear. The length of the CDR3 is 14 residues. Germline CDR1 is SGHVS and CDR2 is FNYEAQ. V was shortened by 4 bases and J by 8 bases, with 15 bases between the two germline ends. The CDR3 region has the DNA TGTGCCAGCAGCTCCCGTGGAGAATTCCATGAGCAGTTCTTC. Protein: CASSSRGEFHEQFF. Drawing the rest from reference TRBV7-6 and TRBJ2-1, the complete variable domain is GAGVSQSPRYKVTKRGQDVALRCDPISGHVSLYWYRQALGQGPEFLTYFNYEAQQDKSGLPNDRFSAERPEGSISTLTIQRTEQRDSAMYRCASSSRGEFHEQFFGPGTRLTVL.

This CDR3 is CASTLDRVTEAFF. The CDR3 coding sequence is TGTGCCAGCACCTTGGACAGGGTCACTGAAGCTTTCTTT. This chain uses TRBV2 with TRBJ1-1; TRBD1 agrees at 8 bases. The CDR3 runs to 13 residues. Germline V gives CDR1 SNHLY, CDR2 FYNNEI. Trimming took 7 bases from V and 4 from J; bases not matched to a gene: 5.

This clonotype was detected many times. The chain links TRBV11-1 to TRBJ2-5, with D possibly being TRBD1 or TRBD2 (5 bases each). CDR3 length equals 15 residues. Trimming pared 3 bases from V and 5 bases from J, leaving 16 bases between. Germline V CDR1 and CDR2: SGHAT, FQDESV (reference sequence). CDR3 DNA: TGTGCCAGCAGCTTCTCGCACGGGGCCCAGGAGACCCAGTACTTC. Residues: CASSFSHGAQETQYF.

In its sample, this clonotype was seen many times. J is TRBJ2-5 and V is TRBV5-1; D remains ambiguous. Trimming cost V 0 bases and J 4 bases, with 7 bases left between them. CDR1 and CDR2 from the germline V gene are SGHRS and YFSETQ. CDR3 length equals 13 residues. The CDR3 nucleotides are TGCGCCAGCAGCTTGGGAGATACAGAGACCCAGTACTTC. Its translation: CASSLGDTETQYF.

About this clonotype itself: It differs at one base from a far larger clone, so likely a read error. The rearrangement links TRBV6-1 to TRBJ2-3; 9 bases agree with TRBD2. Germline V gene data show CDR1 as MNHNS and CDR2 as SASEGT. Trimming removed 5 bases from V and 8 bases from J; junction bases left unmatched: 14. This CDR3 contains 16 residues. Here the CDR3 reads CASSPGLAPLGGTQYF. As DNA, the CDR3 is TGTGCCAGCAGTCCGGGACTAGCCCCACTCGGGGGTACGCAGTATTTT.

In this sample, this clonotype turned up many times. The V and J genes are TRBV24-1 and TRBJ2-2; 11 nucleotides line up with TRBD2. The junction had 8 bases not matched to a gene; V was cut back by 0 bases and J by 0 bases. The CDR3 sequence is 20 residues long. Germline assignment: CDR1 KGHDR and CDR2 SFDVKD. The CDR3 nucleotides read TGTGCCACCAGTGATTTGCCGGGACTAGCGGAGTTAGCGAACACCGGGGAGCTGTTTTTT. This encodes CATSDLPGLAELANTGELFF.

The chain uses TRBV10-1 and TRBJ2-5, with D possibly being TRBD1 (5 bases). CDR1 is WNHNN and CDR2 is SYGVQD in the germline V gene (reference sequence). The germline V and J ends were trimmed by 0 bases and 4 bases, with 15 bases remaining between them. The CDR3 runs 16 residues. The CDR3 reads CASSESGKGIRETQYF. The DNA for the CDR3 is TGCGCCAGCAGTGAGTCGGGGAAGGGGATCAGAGAGACCCAGTACTTC.

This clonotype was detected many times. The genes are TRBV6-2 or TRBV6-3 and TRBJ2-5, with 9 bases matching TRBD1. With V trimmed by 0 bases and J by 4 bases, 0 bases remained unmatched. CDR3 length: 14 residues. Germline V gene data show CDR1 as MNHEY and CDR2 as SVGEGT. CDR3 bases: TGTGCCAGCAGTTACTCGGACAGGGGAGAGACCCAGTACTTC. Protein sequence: CASSYSDRGETQYF.

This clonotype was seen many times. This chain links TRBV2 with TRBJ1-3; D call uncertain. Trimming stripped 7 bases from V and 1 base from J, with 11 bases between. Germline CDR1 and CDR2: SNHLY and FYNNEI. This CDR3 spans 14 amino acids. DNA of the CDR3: TGTGCCAGCATTTTAGCCCAGTCTGGAAACACCATATATTTT. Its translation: CASILAQSGNTIYF.

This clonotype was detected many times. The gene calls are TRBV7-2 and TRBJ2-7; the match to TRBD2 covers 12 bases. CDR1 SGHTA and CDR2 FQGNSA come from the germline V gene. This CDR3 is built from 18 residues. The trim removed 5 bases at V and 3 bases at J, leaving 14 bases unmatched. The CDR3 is CASSVRALAGGPGYEQYF. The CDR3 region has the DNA TGTGCCAGCAGCGTCCGAGCCCTAGCGGGGGGGCCAGGCTACGAGCAGTACTTC.